Presented here are 6 T cell receptor beta chains from one specimen sequenced in a study of CD8 T cells in Susac syndrome. Random hexamers were used to reverse transcribe about 0.5 to 1 ug of RNA. TCRdb called the immunoSEQ multiplex PCR reads again in MiXCR, with one record for every CDR3 protein. Of roughly 190,000 distinct CDR3 sequences listed, about 94% are singletons. The specimen sequenced was CD4+ T cells from PBMCs. The receptors stem from a human donor in good health.

The gene calls are TRBV29-1 and TRBJ2-7; tentative D call: TRBD1 (5 bases). The CDR3 loop spans 14 amino acids. V was clipped by 6 bases and J by 3 bases, with 18 bases between them. Germline-derived CDR1 and CDR2 are SQVTM and ANQGSEA. The CDR3 DNA sequence: TGCAGCGTCCAAAGGGGTGGGGCCCTCTACGAGCAGTACTTC. It codes for CSVQRGGALYEQYF.

The chain recombines TRBV7-9 with TRBJ2-4; the match to TRBD2 covers 8 bases. The V gene end was trimmed by 4 bases and the J gene end by 5 bases; junction bases not matched to a gene: 4. The CDR3 totals 14 residues. CDR1 is SEHNR and CDR2 is FQNEAQ in the germline V gene (reference sequence). The CDR3 sequence: CASSWGLGENIQYF. In DNA, the CDR3 is TGTGCCAGCAGCTGGGGACTAGGAGAAAACATTCAGTACTTC.

This clonotype is a singleton in its sample. The chain carries TRBV14 and TRBJ2-1; the D gene is possibly TRBD1 (6 bases). Per germline, CDR1 SGHDN and CDR2 FVKESK. Trimming took off 3 bases at V and 6 bases at J, with 12 bases between the two ends. The CDR3 runs to 14 residues. The CDR3 sequence is CASSQQGHRNEQFF. CDR3 DNA: TGTGCCAGCAGCCAGCAGGGACACCGCAATGAGCAGTTCTTC.

The rearrangement uses TRBV7-2 and TRBJ1-5, with 12 bases that match TRBD1. V gave up 2 bases and J gave up 6 bases; unmatched junction bases: 5. CDR1 SGHTA and CDR2 FQGNSA come from the germline V gene. The CDR3 is 16 residues long. DNA of the CDR3: TGTGCCAGCAGCTTATTGGGACAGGGGGCCGGTCAGCCCCAGCATTTT. Protein: CASSLLGQGAGQPQHF.

The V and J genes are TRBV7-2 and TRBJ2-1; 9 positions match TRBD2. This CDR3 spans 14 amino acids. With V trimmed by 2 bases and J by 7 bases, 3 bases remained unmatched. CDR1 is SGHTA, CDR2 FQGNSA, per germline. The CDR3 nucleotides read TGTGCCAGCAGCTTATCTAGCGGGGCTAATGAGCAGTTCTTC. Its protein product is CASSLSSGANEQFF. The whole variable domain, remainder taken from reference TRBV7-2 and TRBJ2-1, is GAGVSQSPSNKVTEKGKDVELRCDPISGHTALYWYRQSLGQGLEFLIYFQGNSAPDKSGLPSDRFSAERTGGSVSTLTIQRTQQEDSAVYLCASSLSSGANEQFFGPGTRLTVL.

In regard to this clonotype: The junction does not match germline at one end; this may be a read error. The chain links TRBV29-1 to TRBJ2-1, with 9 positions matching TRBD2. This CDR3 spans 15 amino acids. In germline, CDR1 is SQVTM, CDR2 ANQGSEA. This chain's CDR3 is CSVEGGRAGVNEQFF. The CDR3, as DNA: TGCAGCGTAGAAGGCGGGAGGGCCGGGGTAAATGAGCAGTTCTTC.